This record concerns one T cell receptor beta chain sequence. Antigen: not known. The second PCR ran about 6 to 12 cycles with a sample-barcoded 5' primer and J-beta primers. In TCRdb, the 5' RACE reads were re-called with MiXCR into one record per CDR3 protein. The sample includes hundreds of thousands of distinct CDR3 sequences, about 26% seen only once; the top ten take 2.5% to 3.5%. This record belongs to a study of blood T cells in healthy people across ages. Turning to the study itself: Every two T cells gave about one barcoded beta molecule via template switching.

This CDR3 has 12 residues. The V gene's germline CDR1 is SQVTM and CDR2 ANQGSEA. V was trimmed by 7 bases and J by 7 bases, leaving 13 bases between them. Regarding the study as a whole: Observed TCR beta diversity per million T cells went down as age went up. This fall followed a roughly linear course with age.

This sample was shared with a second study, whose subject was T cells of mothers and their children. That work contributes: The cDNA synthesis received all extracted RNA, at around 1.6 ug per 15 ul. There were over 8 million TCR beta CDR3 reads from each mother and about 3 million from each child.

The rearrangement joins TRBV29-1 to TRBJ1-4; D remains ambiguous. The sequencing input was blood. The sequence derives from a boy younger than 18 in good health. Here the CDR3 DNA reads TGCAGCGCACTTGGGCTGGGTGAAAAACTGTTTTTT. It yields the protein CSALGLGEKLFF.